Below are 16 T cell receptor beta chains sequenced from a single sample in a study of cytomegalovirus exposure and HLA in healthy donors. The PCR made use of 60 Vbeta and 13 Jbeta primers. Libraries were prepared by immunoSEQ multiplex PCR; TCRdb keeps only in-frame clonotypes and omits some of them. The sample lists roughly 180,000 clones, just under 80% occurring once. Material for sequencing was PBMCs. The receptors originated from a woman aged 50 to 65 in good health and CMV-seropositive.

The chain links TRBV7-6 to TRBJ1-1, with TRBD1 identical over 10 bases. CDR3 size: 15 residues. Germline CDR1 is SGHVS and CDR2 is FNYEAQ. Trimming cost V 2 bases and J 3 bases; bases outside gene matches: 3. Here the CDR3 DNA reads TGTGCCAGCAGCTTATCGGGGACAGGGGACACTGAAGCTTTCTTT. This encodes CASSLSGTGDTEAFF.

V usage is TRBV2 and J usage is TRBJ2-5, with 12 positions matching TRBD2. The CDR3 loop spans 15 amino acids. In germline, CDR1 is SNHLY, CDR2 FYNNEI. J was trimmed by 5 bases and V by 7 bases; bases with no gene match: 8. For the CDR3, the DNA is TGTGCCAGCACTTCTAGCGGGGGGGCCCGCGAGACCCAGTACTTC. Protein product: CASTSSGGARETQYF. Supplemented by reference TRBV2 and TRBJ2-5, the full variable domain reads EPEVTQTPSHQVTQMGQEVILRCVPISNHLYFYWYRQILGQKVEFLVSFYNNEISEKSEIFDDQFSVERPDGSNFTLKIRSTKLEDSAMYFCASTSSGGARETQYFGPGTRLLVL.

V and J are TRBV10-3 and TRBJ2-5, with 7 positions matching TRBD1. Unmatched junction bases numbered 3, after V lost 4 bases and J lost 1 base. CDR3 length equals 14 residues. In germline, CDR1 is ENHRY, CDR2 SYGVKD. CDR3 protein: CAISGQGFQETQYF. CDR3 DNA: TGTGCCATCAGTGGACAGGGTTTCCAAGAGACCCAGTACTTC.

This sequence joins TRBV5-1 and TRBJ2-7; 10 positions match TRBD1. Trimming at V came to 0 bases and at J to 5 bases, leaving 8 bases not matched to a gene. This CDR3 is 16 amino acids long. CDR1 and CDR2 (germline): SGHRS, YFSETQ. As DNA, the CDR3 is TGCGCCAGCAGCTTGGATCCGACAGGGGGCAAGAACGAGCAGTACTTC. This encodes CASSLDPTGGKNEQYF.

This clone was recorded a few times. The gene calls are TRBV7-2 and TRBJ2-2, with a weak D call TRBD1 (5 bases). V was cut by 2 bases and J by 6 bases, with 7 bases left in between. The germline gives CDR1 SGHTA, CDR2 FQGNSA. The CDR3 is 13 amino acids. The CDR3 nucleotides are TGTGCCAGCAGCTTAAAGGGGTCCGGGGAGCTGTTTTTT. Residues: CASSLKGSGELFF.

CDR3 loop: CASSSTYRDSNEKLFF. CDR3 DNA sequence: TGTGCCAGCAGTTCAACCTACAGGGATTCTAATGAAAAACTGTTTTTT. The V and J genes are TRBV11-2 and TRBJ1-4; tentatively, D is TRBD1 (6 bases). Trimming stripped 6 bases from V and 3 bases from J, with 17 bases between. This CDR3 is built from 16 residues. Germline V CDR1 and CDR2: SGHAT, FQNNGV.

This chain uses TRBV5-1 with TRBJ1-2, with D perhaps matching TRBD1 (6 bases). CDR3 size: 14 residues. Germline V lookup: CDR1 SGHRS, CDR2 YFSETQ. Trimming took 0 bases from V and 5 from J, leaving 11 bases between them. The CDR3 protein is CASSLGQGKYGYTF. The CDR3 DNA follows: TGCGCCAGCAGCTTGGGGCAGGGGAAGTATGGCTACACCTTC.

A few counts support this clone. This chain links TRBV6-5 with TRBJ2-1; TRBD1 matches 7 bases. Trimming at V came to 3 bases and at J to 6 bases, leaving 5 bases not matched to a gene. CDR1 and CDR2 from the germline V gene are MNHEY and SVGAGI. The CDR3 spans 14 residues. Written as DNA, the CDR3 is TGTGCCAGCAGTTATGGACAGGAAAGCAATGAGCAGTTCTTC. Protein: CASSYGQESNEQFF.

As to this clone: At the DNA level, this CDR3 is encoded by other sequences in the same sample as well. This chain connects TRBV5-1 to TRBJ2-7, with a possible D match to TRBD2 (7 bases). With 0 bases removed from V and 1 base from J, the gap between germline ends came to 14 bases. Germline V CDR1 and CDR2: SGHRS, YFSETQ. This CDR3 region has 16 residues. The CDR3 is CASSLGGAGVSYEQYF. DNA of the CDR3: TGCGCCAGCAGCTTGGGGGGGGCGGGGGTGTCCTACGAGCAGTACTTC.

The V gene is TRBV19, the J gene TRBJ1-1; possibly TRBD1 for D (6 bases). Deletions cut 10 bases from V and 2 bases from J, with 20 bases between. The CDR3 spans 15 residues. Per germline, CDR1 LNHDA and CDR2 SQIVND (reference sequence). The CDR3 spells CATSSQGQGNTEAFF. For the CDR3, the DNA is TGTGCCACCTCCTCTCAGGGACAAGGAAACACTGAAGCTTTCTTT. Full variable domain (missing parts from reference TRBV19 and TRBJ1-1): DGGITQSPKYLFRKEGQNVTLSCEQNLNHDAMYWYRQDPGQGLRLIYYSQIVNDFQKGDIAEGYSVSREKKESFPLTVTSAQKNPTAFYLCATSSQGQGNTEAFFGQGTRLTVV.

This sequence joins TRBV6-5 and TRBJ1-1; D call uncertain. Germline CDR1 is MNHEY and CDR2 is SVGAGI. Deletions cut 2 bases from V and 1 base from J, with 5 bases between. This CDR3 spans 13 amino acids. In DNA, the CDR3 is TGTGCCAGCAGTTACGGGAGGAACACTGAAGCTTTCTTT. Protein product: CASSYGRNTEAFF.

V is TRBV11-1 and J is TRBJ2-1; possibly TRBD2 for D (5 bases). Germline CDR1 is SGHAT and CDR2 is FQDESV (reference sequence). V was clipped by 5 bases and J by 7 bases, with 12 bases between them. CDR3 length: 13 residues. The CDR3 DNA reads TGTGCCAGCAGCCCCTCGCCGGGAAATGAGCAGTTCTTC. Encoded protein: CASSPSPGNEQFF.

The chain is built from TRBV5-6 and TRBJ2-2; D remains ambiguous. V was cut by 0 bases and J by 5 bases, with 11 bases left in between. This CDR3 is 15 amino acids long. Germline values: CDR1 SGHDT, CDR2 YYEEEE. The DNA of the CDR3 is TGTGCCAGCAGCTTGGGGTTAGCAACGACCGGGGAGCTGTTTTTT. Translated, it gives CASSLGLATTGELFF.

The chain links TRBV27 to TRBJ2-7; 7 nucleotides match TRBD2. The CDR3 has 16 residues. Germline V gene sequence: CDR1 MNHEY, CDR2 SMNVEV (reference sequence). The ends lost 2 bases at V and 1 base at J; junction bases unmatched: 8. CDR3 sequence reads: CASSLESGVGSYEQYF. The CDR3, as DNA: TGTGCCAGCAGTTTAGAAAGCGGGGTTGGGTCCTACGAGCAGTACTTC.

V usage is TRBV5-1 and J usage is TRBJ2-7; 8 bases map to TRBD2. CDR1 and CDR2 from the germline V gene are SGHRS and YFSETQ. With V trimmed by 0 bases and J by 7 bases, 6 bases remained unmatched. This CDR3 contains 14 residues. The CDR3, as DNA: TGCGCCAGCAGCTTGGCGCGGGGGGCCGGGGAGCAGTACTTC. Translation: CASSLARGAGEQYF. Full variable domain (remainder filled in from reference TRBV5-1 and TRBJ2-7): KAGVTQTPRYLIKTRGQQVTLSCSPISGHRSVSWYQQTPGQGLQFLFEYFSETQRNKGNFPGRFSGRQFSNSRSEMNVSTLELGDSALYLCASSLARGAGEQYFGPGTRLTVT.

This clone is a singleton in its sample. The rearrangement links TRBV29-1 to TRBJ1-2; no clear D gene. V was shortened by 3 bases and J by 2 bases, with 10 bases between the two germline ends. Germline CDR1 and CDR2: SQVTM and ANQGSEA. The CDR3 extends over 13 amino acids. CDR3 nucleotide sequence: TGCAGCGTTGATCCGGAGACGAACTATGGCTACACCTTC. Its translation: CSVDPETNYGYTF.